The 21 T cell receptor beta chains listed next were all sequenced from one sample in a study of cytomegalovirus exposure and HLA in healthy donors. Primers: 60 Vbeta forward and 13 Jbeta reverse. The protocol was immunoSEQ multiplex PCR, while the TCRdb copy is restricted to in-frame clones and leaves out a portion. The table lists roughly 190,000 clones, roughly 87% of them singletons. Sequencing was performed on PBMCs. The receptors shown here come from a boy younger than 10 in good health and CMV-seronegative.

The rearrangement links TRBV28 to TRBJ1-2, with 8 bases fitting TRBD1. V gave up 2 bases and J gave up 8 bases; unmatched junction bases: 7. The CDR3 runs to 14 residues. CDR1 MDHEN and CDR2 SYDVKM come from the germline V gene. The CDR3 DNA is TGTGCCAGCAGTTTAACCGGCAGGGGGCAAGGCTACACCTTC. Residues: CASSLTGRGQGYTF.

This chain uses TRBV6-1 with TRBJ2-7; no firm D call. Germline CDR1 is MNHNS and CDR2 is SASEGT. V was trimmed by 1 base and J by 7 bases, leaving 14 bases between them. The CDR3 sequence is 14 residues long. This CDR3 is CASSEGMELWEQYF. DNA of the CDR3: TGTGCCAGCAGTGAAGGGATGGAGCTGTGGGAGCAGTACTTC.

This CDR3 is CASRVGGREQYF. CDR3 nucleotides: TGTGCCAGCCGGGTGGGGGGTCGCGAGCAGTACTTC. The chain recombines TRBV28 with TRBJ2-7; possible D gene TRBD2, 6 bases. Germline V gene lookup returns CDR1 MDHEN and CDR2 SYDVKM. Trimming cost V 8 bases and J 6 bases, with 14 bases left between them. The length of the CDR3 is 12 residues.

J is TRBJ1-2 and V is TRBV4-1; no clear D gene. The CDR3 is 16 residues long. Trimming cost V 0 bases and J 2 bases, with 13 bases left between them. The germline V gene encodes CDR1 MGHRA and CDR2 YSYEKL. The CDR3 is CASSQDRGSLNYGYTF. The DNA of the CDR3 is TGCGCCAGCAGCCAAGATCGCGGCAGCCTCAACTATGGCTACACCTTC.

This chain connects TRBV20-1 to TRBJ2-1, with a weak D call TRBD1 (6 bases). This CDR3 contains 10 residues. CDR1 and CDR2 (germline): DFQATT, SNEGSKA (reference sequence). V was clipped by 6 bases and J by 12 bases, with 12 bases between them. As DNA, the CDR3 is TGCAGTGCCACGACAGGCAGGCAGTTCTTC. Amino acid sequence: CSATTGRQFF.

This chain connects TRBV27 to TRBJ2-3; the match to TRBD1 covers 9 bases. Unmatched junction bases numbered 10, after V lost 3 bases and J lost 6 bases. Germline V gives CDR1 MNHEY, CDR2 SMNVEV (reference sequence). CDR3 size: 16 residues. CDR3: CASSFRTGVSVDTQYF. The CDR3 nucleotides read TGTGCCAGCAGTTTTCGGACAGGGGTTTCCGTGGATACGCAGTATTTT.

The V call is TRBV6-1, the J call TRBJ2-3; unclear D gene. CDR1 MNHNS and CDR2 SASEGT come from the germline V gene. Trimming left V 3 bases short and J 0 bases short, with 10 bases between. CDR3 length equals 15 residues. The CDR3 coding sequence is TGTGCCAGCAGTGACGACTGGGTAAGCACAGATACGCAGTATTTT. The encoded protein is CASSDDWVSTDTQYF.

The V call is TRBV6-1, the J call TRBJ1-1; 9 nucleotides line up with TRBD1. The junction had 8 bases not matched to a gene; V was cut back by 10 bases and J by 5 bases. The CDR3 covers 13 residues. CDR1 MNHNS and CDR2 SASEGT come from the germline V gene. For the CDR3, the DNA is TGTGCCACTAAAGGGACAGGGAGGACTGAAGCTTTCTTT. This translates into CATKGTGRTEAFF.

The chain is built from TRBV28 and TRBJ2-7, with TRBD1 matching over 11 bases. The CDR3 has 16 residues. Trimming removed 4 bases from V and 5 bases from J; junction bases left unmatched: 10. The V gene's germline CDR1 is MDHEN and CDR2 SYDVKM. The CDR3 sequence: CASSSYPGQGGHEQYF. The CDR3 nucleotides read TGTGCCAGCAGTTCTTACCCGGGACAGGGGGGCCACGAGCAGTACTTC.

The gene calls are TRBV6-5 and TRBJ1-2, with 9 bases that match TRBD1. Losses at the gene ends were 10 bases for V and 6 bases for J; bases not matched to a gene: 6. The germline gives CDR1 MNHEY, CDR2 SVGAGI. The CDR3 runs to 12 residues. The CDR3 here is CATRTGGHGYTF. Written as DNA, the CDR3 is TGTGCCACCAGAACAGGGGGCCATGGCTACACCTTC.

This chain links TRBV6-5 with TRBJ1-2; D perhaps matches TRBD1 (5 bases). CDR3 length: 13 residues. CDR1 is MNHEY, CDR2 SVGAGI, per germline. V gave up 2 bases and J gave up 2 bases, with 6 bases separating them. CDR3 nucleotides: TGTGCCAGCAGTTACGGGGCGAACTATGGCTACACCTTC. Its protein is CASSYGANYGYTF.

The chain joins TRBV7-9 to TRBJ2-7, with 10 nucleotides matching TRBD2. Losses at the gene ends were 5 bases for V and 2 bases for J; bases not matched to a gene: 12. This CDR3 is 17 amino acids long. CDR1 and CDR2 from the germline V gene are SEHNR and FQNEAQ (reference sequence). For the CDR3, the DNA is TGTGCCAGCAGCCGATCTAGCGGGAGCCACCTTACCTACGAGCAGTACTTC. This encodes CASSRSSGSHLTYEQYF. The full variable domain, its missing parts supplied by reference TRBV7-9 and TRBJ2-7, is DTGVSQNPRHKITKRGQNVTFRCDPISEHNRLYWYRQTLGQGPEFLTYFQNEAQLEKSRLLSDRFSAERPKGSFSTLEIQRTEQGDSAMYLCASSRSSGSHLTYEQYFGPGTRLTVT.

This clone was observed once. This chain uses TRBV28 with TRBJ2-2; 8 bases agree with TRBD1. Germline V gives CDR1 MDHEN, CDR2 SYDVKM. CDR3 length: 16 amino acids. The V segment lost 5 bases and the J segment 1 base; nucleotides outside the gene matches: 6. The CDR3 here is CASSPTGTGNTGELFF. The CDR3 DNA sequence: TGTGCCAGCAGTCCGACCGGGACAGGGAACACCGGGGAGCTGTTTTTT.

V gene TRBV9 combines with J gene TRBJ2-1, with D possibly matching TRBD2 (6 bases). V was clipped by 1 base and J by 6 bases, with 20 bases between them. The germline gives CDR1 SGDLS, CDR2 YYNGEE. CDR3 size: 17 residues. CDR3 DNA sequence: TGTGCCAGCAGCGTATATCCAGAGGCGGGGCTGGGCAATGAGCAGTTCTTC. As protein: CASSVYPEAGLGNEQFF.

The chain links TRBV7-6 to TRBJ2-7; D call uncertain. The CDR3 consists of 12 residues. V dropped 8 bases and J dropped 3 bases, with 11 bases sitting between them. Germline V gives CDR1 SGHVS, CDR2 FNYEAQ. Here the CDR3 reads CASGQARYEQYF. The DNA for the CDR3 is TGTGCCAGCGGGCAAGCCCGCTACGAGCAGTACTTC.

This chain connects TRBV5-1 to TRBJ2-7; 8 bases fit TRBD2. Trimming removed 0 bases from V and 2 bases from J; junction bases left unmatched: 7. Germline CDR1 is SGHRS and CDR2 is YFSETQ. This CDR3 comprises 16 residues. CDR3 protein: CASSLAGGDVTYEQYF. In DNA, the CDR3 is TGCGCCAGCAGCTTGGCCGGGGGGGACGTTACCTACGAGCAGTACTTC.

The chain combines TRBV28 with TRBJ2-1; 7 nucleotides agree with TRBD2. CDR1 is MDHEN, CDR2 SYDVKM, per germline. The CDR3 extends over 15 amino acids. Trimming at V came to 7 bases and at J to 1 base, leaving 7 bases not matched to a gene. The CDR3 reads CASNGGTISYNEQFF. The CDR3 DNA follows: TGTGCCAGCAATGGAGGGACTATATCCTACAATGAGCAGTTCTTC.

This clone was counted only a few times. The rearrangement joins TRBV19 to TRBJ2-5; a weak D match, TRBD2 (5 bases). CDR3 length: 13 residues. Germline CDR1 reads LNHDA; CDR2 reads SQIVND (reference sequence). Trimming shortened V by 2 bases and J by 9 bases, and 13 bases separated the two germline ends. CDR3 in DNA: TGTGCCAGTAGTATATCTCCTTCTAGCTCCCAGTACTTC. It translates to CASSISPSSSQYF.

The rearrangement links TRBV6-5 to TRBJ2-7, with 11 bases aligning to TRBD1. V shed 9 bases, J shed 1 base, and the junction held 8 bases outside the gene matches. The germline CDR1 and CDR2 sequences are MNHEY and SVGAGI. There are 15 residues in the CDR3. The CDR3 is CASTRGTGGSYEQYF. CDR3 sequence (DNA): TGTGCCAGTACACGAGGGACAGGGGGTTCCTACGAGCAGTACTTC.

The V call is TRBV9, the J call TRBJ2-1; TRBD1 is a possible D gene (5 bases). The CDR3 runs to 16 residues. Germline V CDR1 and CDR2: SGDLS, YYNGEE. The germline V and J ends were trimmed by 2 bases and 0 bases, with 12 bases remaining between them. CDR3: CASSVAGHSSYNEQFF. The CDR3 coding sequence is TGTGCCAGCAGCGTGGCAGGACATAGCTCCTACAATGAGCAGTTCTTC.

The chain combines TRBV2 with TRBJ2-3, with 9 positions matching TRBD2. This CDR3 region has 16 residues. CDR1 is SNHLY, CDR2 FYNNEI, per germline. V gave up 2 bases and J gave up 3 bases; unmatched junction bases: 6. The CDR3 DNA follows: TGTGCCAGCAGTGAATCGGCGGGGGGGGTGACAGATACGCAGTATTTT. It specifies CASSESAGGVTDTQYF.